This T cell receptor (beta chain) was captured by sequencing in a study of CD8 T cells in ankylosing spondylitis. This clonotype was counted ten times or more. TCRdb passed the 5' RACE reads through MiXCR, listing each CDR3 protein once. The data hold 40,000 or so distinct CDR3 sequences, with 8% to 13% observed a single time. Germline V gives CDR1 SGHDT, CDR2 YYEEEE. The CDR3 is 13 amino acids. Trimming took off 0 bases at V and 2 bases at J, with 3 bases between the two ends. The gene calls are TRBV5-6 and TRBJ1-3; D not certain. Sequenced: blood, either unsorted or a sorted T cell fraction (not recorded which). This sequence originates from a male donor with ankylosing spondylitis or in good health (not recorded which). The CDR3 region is CASSLGTGNTIYF. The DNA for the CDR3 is TGTGCCAGCAGCTTGGGAACTGGAAACACCATATATTTT. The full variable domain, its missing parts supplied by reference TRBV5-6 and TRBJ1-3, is DAGVTQSPTHLIKTRGQQVTLRCSPKSGHDTVSWYQQALGQGPQFIFQYYEEEERQRGNFPDRFSGHQFPNYSSELNVNALLLGDSALYLCASSLGTGNTIYFGEGSWLTVV.